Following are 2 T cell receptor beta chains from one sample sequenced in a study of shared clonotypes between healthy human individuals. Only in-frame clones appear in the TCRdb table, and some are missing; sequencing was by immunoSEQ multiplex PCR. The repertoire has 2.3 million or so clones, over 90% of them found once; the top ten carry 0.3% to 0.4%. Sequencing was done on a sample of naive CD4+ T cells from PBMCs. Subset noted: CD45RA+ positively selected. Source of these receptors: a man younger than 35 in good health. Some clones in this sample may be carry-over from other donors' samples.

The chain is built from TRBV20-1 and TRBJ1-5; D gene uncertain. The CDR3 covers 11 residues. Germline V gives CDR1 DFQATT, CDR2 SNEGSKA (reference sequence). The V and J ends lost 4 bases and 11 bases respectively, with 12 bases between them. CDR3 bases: TGCAGTGCTATTTCCGTGATGACCCAGCATTTT. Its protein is CSAISVMTQHF.

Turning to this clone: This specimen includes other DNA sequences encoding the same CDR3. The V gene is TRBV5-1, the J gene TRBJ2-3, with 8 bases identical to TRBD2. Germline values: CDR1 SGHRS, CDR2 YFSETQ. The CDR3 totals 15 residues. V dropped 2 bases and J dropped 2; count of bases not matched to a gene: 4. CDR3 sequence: CASSLLAGTTDTQYF. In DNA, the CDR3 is TGCGCCAGCAGCTTATTAGCGGGGACCACAGATACGCAGTATTTT.